Each of the 25 T cell receptor beta chains below was sequenced from the same sample in a study of blood T cell repertoires in COVID-19. Some clones are missing from TCRdb's copy, which holds only in-frame ones; the method was immunoSEQ multiplex PCR. The table lists more than 250,000 clones, under 90% of them singletons. The sample was PBMCs or T cells enriched from blood (not recorded which). These receptors were collected from a woman aged 18-30 years who had recovered from COVID-19.

The V gene is TRBV20-1, the J gene TRBJ1-2; TRBD1 aligns across 9 bases. The CDR3 has 14 residues. The J segment lost 8 bases and the V segment lost 3 bases, leaving 10 bases of the junction unmatched. Per the germline V gene, CDR1 is DFQATT and CDR2 is SNEGSKA (reference sequence). The CDR3 coding sequence is TGCAGTGCTAGTCCGGGACAGGGTGTTGGAGGCTACACCTTC. Translated, it gives CSASPGQGVGGYTF.

The chain joins TRBV6-1 to TRBJ2-2, with a possible D match to TRBD1 (5 bases). Germline-derived CDR1 and CDR2 are MNHNS and SASEGT. The CDR3 totals 18 residues. The V gene lost 2 bases and the J gene lost 1 base, with 17 bases spanning the gap. The CDR3 is CASSELLRRGGNTGELFF. The CDR3 DNA follows: TGTGCCAGCAGTGAACTTCTTCGAAGGGGCGGGAACACCGGGGAGCTGTTTTTT.

The chain links TRBV18 to TRBJ2-1; TRBD2 aligns across 10 bases. V trimming: 0 bases; J trimming: 8 bases; junction bases outside the gene matches: 4. The germline gives CDR1 KGHSH, CDR2 LQKENI. CDR3 length equals 15 residues. CDR3 amino acids: CASSPPLAGVDEQFF. The CDR3 region has the DNA TGTGCCAGCTCACCACCTCTAGCGGGAGTCGATGAGCAGTTCTTC.

V usage is TRBV28 and J usage is TRBJ2-7; TRBD2 agrees at 7 bases. This CDR3 region has 15 residues. Looked up from germline, CDR1 is MDHEN and CDR2 is SYDVKM. The V gene end was trimmed by 2 bases and the J gene end by 5 bases; junction bases not matched to a gene: 9. Here the CDR3 reads CASSLGGGLMDEQYF. DNA of the CDR3: TGTGCCAGCAGTTTAGGGGGGGGACTTATGGACGAGCAGTACTTC. The full variable domain, completed using reference TRBV28 and TRBJ2-7, is DVKVTQSSRYLVKRTGEKVFLECVQDMDHENMFWYRQDPGLGLRLIYFSYDVKMKEKGDIPEGYSVSREKKERFSLILESASTNQTSMYLCASSLGGGLMDEQYFGPGTRLTVT.

This chain uses TRBV11-2 with TRBJ2-7; the D gene is possibly TRBD2 (5 bases). The germline CDR1 and CDR2 sequences are SGHAT and FQNNGV. The length of the CDR3 is 14 residues. The ends were cut back, 1 base at V and 3 bases at J, with 10 bases in the middle. CDR3 bases: TGTGCCAGCAGCTTAGGTAGCGAATACTACGAGCAGTACTTC. Protein product: CASSLGSEYYEQYF.

The gene calls are TRBV11-2 and TRBJ2-2; TRBD2 matches 14 bases. The V and J ends lost 6 bases and 2 bases, in that order; junction bases with no gene match: 8. Germline V gene sequence: CDR1 SGHAT, CDR2 FQNNGV. This CDR3 comprises 18 residues. DNA of the CDR3: TGTGCCAGCAGTACGGGACTAGCGGGAGACCACAACACCGGGGAGCTGTTTTTT. This codes for CASSTGLAGDHNTGELFF.

The chain recombines TRBV6-5 with TRBJ2-7; D might be TRBD2 (7 bases). CDR1 and CDR2 (germline): MNHEY, SVGAGI. V was cut by 10 bases and J by 0 bases, with 19 bases left in between. This CDR3 has 15 amino acids. The CDR3 region is CATSLGGAISYEQYF. CDR3 DNA sequence: TGTGCCACCAGCCTTGGGGGGGCAATCTCCTACGAGCAGTACTTC.

This clone occurred once. The rearrangement uses TRBV30 and TRBJ1-4; the match to TRBD1 covers 8 bases. Germline-derived CDR1 and CDR2 are GTSNPN and SVGIG (reference sequence). This CDR3 is built from 16 residues. V shed 0 bases and J 3 bases; nucleotides not matched to a gene: 6. The CDR3 DNA is TGTGCCTGGAGTGTAGGACAGGGTTGGGCTAATGAAAAACTGTTTTTT. It yields the protein CAWSVGQGWANEKLFF.

The chain recombines TRBV7-9 with TRBJ1-1, with D maybe TRBD1 (6 bases). Germline lookup yields CDR1 SEHNR and CDR2 FQNEAQ (reference sequence). V was pared by 6 bases and J by 5 bases, with 19 bases between. This CDR3 contains 15 residues. The CDR3 region is CASRPRAGEGTEAFF. DNA of the CDR3: TGTGCCAGCAGGCCACGAGCAGGGGAAGGTACTGAAGCTTTCTTT.

The rearrangement uses TRBV5-1 and TRBJ1-2; 8 bases line up with TRBD1. Germline V CDR1 and CDR2: SGHRS, YFSETQ. This CDR3 is built from 21 residues. V lost 4 bases to trimming and J lost 6 bases; unmatched junction nucleotides: 29. Here the CDR3 reads CASSQWPREPFRTGNGDGYTF. The CDR3 nucleotides read TGCGCCAGCAGCCAATGGCCCAGGGAGCCCTTCAGGACAGGGAATGGGGATGGCTACACCTTC.

V gene TRBV12-3 or TRBV12-4 combines with J gene TRBJ1-5; 7 bases fit TRBD1. The CDR3 length is 12 residues. The V and J ends lost 5 bases and 15 bases, in that order; junction bases with no gene match: 10. CDR3 nucleotides: TGTGCCAGCAGTCTAATTACAGGGGTTCGGCATTTT. Encoded protein: CASSLITGVRHF.

The chain couples TRBV6-4 to TRBJ2-7; perhaps TRBD1 as D (5 bases). The CDR3 contains 13 residues. In germline, CDR1 is MRHNA, CDR2 SNTAGT. V lost 2 bases to trimming and J lost 4 bases, with 9 bases between them. CDR3 nucleotides: TGTGCCAGCAGTGACGGGCAGGGATACGAGCAGTACTTC. This gives the protein CASSDGQGYEQYF.

The chain has TRBV6-5 and TRBJ1-5, with TRBD1 identical over 7 bases. Germline CDR1 reads MNHEY; CDR2 reads SVGAGI. The CDR3 consists of 12 residues. With V trimmed by 10 bases and J by 2 bases, 2 bases remained unmatched. The CDR3 is CAIDRGNQPQHF. The CDR3 DNA sequence: TGTGCCATCGACAGGGGCAATCAGCCCCAGCATTTT.

This clone was observed once. V gene TRBV10-2 combines with J gene TRBJ2-5, with 10 bases fitting TRBD2. The germline CDR1 and CDR2 sequences are WSHSY and SAAADI. V lost 0 bases, J lost 4 bases, and 2 bases stayed unmatched. The CDR3 totals 15 residues. CDR3 coding DNA: TGCGCCAGCAGTGAGTCAGCGGGGGGGCCAGAGACCCAGTACTTC. Translating gives CASSESAGGPETQYF.

The chain employs TRBV7-2 and TRBJ1-2, with 10 bases that match TRBD1. Unmatched junction bases numbered 9, after V lost 6 bases and J lost 8 bases. This CDR3 has 14 amino acids. Germline V CDR1 and CDR2: SGHTA, FQGNSA. CDR3 bases: TGTGCCAGCAGTCCATGGACAGGGGGGGGCGGCTACACCTTC. Its translation: CASSPWTGGGGYTF. The whole variable domain, remainder taken from reference TRBV7-2 and TRBJ1-2, is GAGVSQSPSNKVTEKGKDVELRCDPISGHTALYWYRQSLGQGLEFLIYFQGNSAPDKSGLPSDRFSAERTGGSVSTLTIQRTQQEDSAVYLCASSPWTGGGGYTFGSGTRLTVV.

CDR3 nucleotide sequence: TGTGCCAGCAGTCAAACAGGGGGAGGCACTGAAGCTTTCTTT. Translating it yields CASSQTGGGTEAFF. The chain joins TRBV27 to TRBJ1-1; 8 positions match TRBD1. The CDR3 extends over 14 amino acids. V lost 5 bases, J lost 4 bases, and 6 bases stayed unmatched. CDR1 and CDR2 (germline): MNHEY, SMNVEV (reference sequence).

Written as DNA, the CDR3 is TGTGCCTGGAGTGTACGGGGGGTGCCCCAGCATTTT. It codes for CAWSVRGVPQHF. This chain links TRBV30 with TRBJ1-5; the D gene is possibly TRBD1 (5 bases). The CDR3 length is 12 residues. With 0 bases removed from V and 9 bases from J, the gap between germline ends came to 9 bases. Per the germline V gene, CDR1 is GTSNPN and CDR2 is SVGIG (reference sequence).

The gene calls are TRBV28 and TRBJ2-7, with 9 bases that match TRBD2. V trimming: 7 bases; J trimming: 3 bases; junction bases outside the gene matches: 10. The length of the CDR3 is 15 residues. Germline V gives CDR1 MDHEN, CDR2 SYDVKM. The CDR3 region has the DNA TGTGCCAGCACCGTTGCCGGGACTAGCATCTACGAGCAGTACTTC. This encodes CASTVAGTSIYEQYF.

The chain recombines TRBV4-1 with TRBJ2-7; tentatively, D is TRBD1 (6 bases). Trimming cost V 2 bases and J 2 bases, with 13 bases left between them. CDR3 length: 15 amino acids. Germline-derived CDR1 and CDR2 are MGHRA and YSYEKL. The CDR3 DNA reads as TGCGCCAGCAGCCAAAATGACAGGCCCCCCTACGAGCAGTACTTC. Its protein product is CASSQNDRPPYEQYF.

The CDR3 nucleotides read TGTGCCAGCAGTTATTCGAGTCTAGCGGGAGTAGCGGGCACAGATACGCAGTATTTT. It encodes CASSYSSLAGVAGTDTQYF. The chain has TRBV6-9 and TRBJ2-3; 10 bases align to TRBD2. V was pared by 0 bases and J by 1 base, with 10 bases of the junction left unmatched. The germline V gene has CDR1 MNHGY and CDR2 SVAAGI. The CDR3 is 19 amino acids.

The chain is built from TRBV9 and TRBJ2-3, with 8 bases matching TRBD2. V lost 2 bases, J lost 4 bases, and 12 bases stayed unmatched. The CDR3 runs to 17 residues. Germline values: CDR1 SGDLS, CDR2 YYNGEE. The CDR3 nucleotides are TGTGCCAGCAGCGTTATTACAGCGGGAGATATTGCAGATACGCAGTATTTT. It translates to CASSVITAGDIADTQYF.

The rearrangement uses TRBV6-5 and TRBJ1-1; TRBD1 matches 11 bases. This CDR3 comprises 15 residues. The germline gives CDR1 MNHEY, CDR2 SVGAGI. Trimming at V came to 7 bases and at J to 3 bases, leaving 7 bases not matched to a gene. In DNA, the CDR3 is TGTGCCAGCAACGGACAGGGGGCGGGGGACACTGAAGCTTTCTTT. Translated: CASNGQGAGDTEAFF.

The chain uses TRBV12-3 or TRBV12-4 and TRBJ1-5; D perhaps matches TRBD1 (6 bases). V lost 6 bases and J lost 9, with 12 bases in between. The CDR3 is 12 residues long. CDR3 protein: CASSQRQAPQHF. As DNA, the CDR3 is TGTGCCAGCAGCCAGAGACAGGCGCCCCAGCATTTT.

This sequence joins TRBV12-3 or TRBV12-4 and TRBJ1-2, with 7 nucleotides matching TRBD1. V lost 5 bases and J lost 5; bases outside the gene matches: 5. CDR3 length: 13 residues. CDR3 amino acids: CASSQGGSYGYTF. Here the CDR3 DNA reads TGTGCCAGCAGTCAGGGGGGATCTTATGGCTACACCTTC.

This chain uses TRBV4-2 with TRBJ2-6; TRBD1 agrees at 10 bases. CDR1 and CDR2 from the germline V gene are LGHNA and YNFKEQ. The trim removed 4 bases at V and 0 bases at J, leaving 18 bases unmatched. CDR3 length: 22 residues. CDR3 nucleotide sequence: TGTGCCAGCAGCCCGACAGGGGGCGCGTTAGCGGCGACCAACTCTGGGGCCAACGTCCTGACTTTC. Translated: CASSPTGGALAATNSGANVLTF.